These T cell receptor beta chains were read from a single sample in a study of CD4+ T cells in melanoma. Sequencing was performed with immunoSEQ multiplex PCR; in TCRdb, only in-frame clones are kept and a portion is missing. The sample holds 13,000 or so clones, around 70% seen once. The source material was cells from a culture (not recorded whether cultured in vitro). The receptors were gathered from a human donor with melanoma. Each CDR3 is given with its conserved first and last residue. Fields, in order: clone size, D gene, J gene, V gene, CDR3 DNA, CDR3 protein. A D gene is named only where the DNA matches it firmly. Only some rows state a clone size, as once, few, many or a class for expanded clones.

.,TRBD1,TRBJ1-5,TRBV6-5,TGTGCCAGCAGTGCCTCCGGGACAGGGAATCAGCCCCAGCATTTT,CASSASGTGNQPQHF
.,.,TRBJ1-5,TRBV9,TGTGCCAGCAGCGCTGGATGGGGCGCCAATCAGCCCCAGCATTTT,CASSAGWGANQPQHF
.,TRBD2,TRBJ2-5,TRBV6-5,TGTGCCAGCAGTGGGCTAGCGGGTGCGGCCCAGTACTTC,CASSGLAGAAQYF
.,TRBD2,TRBJ2-3,TRBV13,TGTGCCAGCAGCCGACTAGCGGGGGTGCAAAGCACAGATACGCAGTATTTT,CASSRLAGVQSTDTQYF
.,.,TRBJ2-7,TRBV5-4,TGTGCCAGCAGCTTGGTTGACGGACGTAAATACTTC,CASSLVDGRKYF
.,TRBD1,TRBJ1-2,TRBV19,TGTGCCAGTAGTACCTGGACAGGGGATAACTATGGCTACACCTTC,CASSTWTGDNYGYTF
.,.,TRBJ2-5,TRBV5-1,TGCGCCAGCAGCTTCAGGGCGGAAACCGCCCCAGAGACCCAGTACTTC,CASSFRAETAPETQYF
.,.,TRBJ1-5,TRBV7-2,TGTGCCAGCAGCTCTGGGGGGGGAAACAATCAGCCCCAGCATTTT,CASSSGGGNNQPQHF
once,TRBD1,TRBJ2-3,TRBV5-1,TGCGCCAGTAACCCGGGACAGGGTAAAGGGGGTACGCAGTATTTT,CASNPGQGKGGTQYF
.,.,TRBJ1-5,TRBV6-5,TGTGCCAGCAGCCCAGACACCCCAAATCAGCCCCAGCATTTT,CASSPDTPNQPQHF
.,.,TRBJ1-1,TRBV9,TGTGCCAGCAGCCCCCCCCTTAACACTGAAGCTTTCTTT,CASSPPLNTEAFF
.,.,TRBJ1-3,TRBV6-1,TGTGCCAGTACGGCACTCTCTGGAAACACCATATATTTT,CASTALSGNTIYF
.,.,TRBJ2-5,TRBV5-1,TGCGCCAGCGCTGAGGGGGAGACCCAGTACTTC,CASAEGETQYF
.,.,TRBJ2-7,TRBV11-2,TGTGCCAGCAGGAAGGACTACCAAGTAGCGCTCGAGCAGTACTTC,CASRKDYQVALEQYF
.,TRBD2,TRBJ2-3,TRBV2,TGTGCCAGCAGTCGCGGACTAGTTGGTACAGATACGCAGTATTTT,CASSRGLVGTDTQYF
few,.,TRBJ1-1,TRBV4-1,TGCGCCAGCAGCCCGTCCCCGGTTCAGGGCACTGAAGCTTTCTTT,CASSPSPVQGTEAFF